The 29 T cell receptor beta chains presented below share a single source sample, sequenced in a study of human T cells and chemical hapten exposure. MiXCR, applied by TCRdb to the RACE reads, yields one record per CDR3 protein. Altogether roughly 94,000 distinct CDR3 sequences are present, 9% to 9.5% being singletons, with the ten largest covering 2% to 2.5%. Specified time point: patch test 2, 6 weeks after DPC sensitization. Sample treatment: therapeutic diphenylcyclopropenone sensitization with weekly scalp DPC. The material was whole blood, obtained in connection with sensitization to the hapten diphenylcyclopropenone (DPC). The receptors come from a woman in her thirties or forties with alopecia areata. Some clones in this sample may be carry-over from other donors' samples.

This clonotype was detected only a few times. The CDR3 is CASSLDTGPTYEQYF. In DNA form, the CDR3 reads TGTGCCAGCAGCTTGGATACGGGGCCCACCTACGAGCAGTACTTC. The chain recombines TRBV5-5 with TRBJ2-7; D might be TRBD1 or TRBD2, each matching 5 bases. The CDR3 has 15 residues. The germline CDR1 and CDR2 sequences are SGHKS and YYEKEE (reference sequence). Trimming removed 0 bases at V and 2 bases at J, with 12 bases between.

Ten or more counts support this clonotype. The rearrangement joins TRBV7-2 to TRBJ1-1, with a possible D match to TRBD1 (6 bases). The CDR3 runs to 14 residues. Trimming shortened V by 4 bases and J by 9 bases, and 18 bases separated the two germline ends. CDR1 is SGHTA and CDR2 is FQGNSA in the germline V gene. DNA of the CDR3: TGTGCCAGCAGCTCTAGGGTGCGCAGGGGACAAGCTTTCTTT. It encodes CASSSRVRRGQAFF.

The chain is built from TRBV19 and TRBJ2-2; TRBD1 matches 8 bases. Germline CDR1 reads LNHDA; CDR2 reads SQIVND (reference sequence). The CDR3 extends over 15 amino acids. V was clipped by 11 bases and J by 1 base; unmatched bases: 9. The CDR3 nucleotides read TGTGCCTCCAATACCGGGACAGGGAACACCGGGGAGCTGTTTTTT. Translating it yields CASNTGTGNTGELFF.

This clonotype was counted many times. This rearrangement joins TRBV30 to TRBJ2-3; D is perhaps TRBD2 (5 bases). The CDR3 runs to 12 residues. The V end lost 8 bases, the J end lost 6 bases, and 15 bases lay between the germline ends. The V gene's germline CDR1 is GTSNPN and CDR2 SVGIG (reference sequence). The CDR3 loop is CAADRGPDTQYF. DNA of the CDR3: TGTGCCGCGGATCGCGGGCCCGATACGCAGTATTTT.

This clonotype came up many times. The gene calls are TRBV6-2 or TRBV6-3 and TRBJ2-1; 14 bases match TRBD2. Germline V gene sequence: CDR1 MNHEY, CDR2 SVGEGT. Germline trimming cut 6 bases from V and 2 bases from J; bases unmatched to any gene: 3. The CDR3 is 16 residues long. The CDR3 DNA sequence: TGTGCCAGCAGGGGACTAGCGGGAGAGACCTACAATGAGCAGTTCTTC. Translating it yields CASRGLAGETYNEQFF.

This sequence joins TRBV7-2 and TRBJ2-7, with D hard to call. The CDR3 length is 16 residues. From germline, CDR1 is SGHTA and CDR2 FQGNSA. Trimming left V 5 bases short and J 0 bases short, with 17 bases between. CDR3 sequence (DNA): TGTGCCAGCAGCCCTTTACTACGCTCAATCTCCTACGAGCAGTACTTC. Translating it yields CASSPLLRSISYEQYF.

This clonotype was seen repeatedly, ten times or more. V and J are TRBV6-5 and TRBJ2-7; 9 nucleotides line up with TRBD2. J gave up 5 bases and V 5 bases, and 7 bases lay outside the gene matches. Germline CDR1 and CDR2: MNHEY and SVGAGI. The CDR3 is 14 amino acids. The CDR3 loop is CASSQAGGSNEQYF. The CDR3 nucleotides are TGTGCCAGCAGTCAAGCGGGAGGTTCCAACGAGCAGTACTTC.

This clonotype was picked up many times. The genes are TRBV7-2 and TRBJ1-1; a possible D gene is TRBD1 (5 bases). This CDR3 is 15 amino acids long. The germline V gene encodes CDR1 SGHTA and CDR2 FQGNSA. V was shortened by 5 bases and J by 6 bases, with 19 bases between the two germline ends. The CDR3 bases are TGTGCCAGCAGCCTCCTCCAGGGCGCAAGGGCTGAAGCTTTCTTT. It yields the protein CASSLLQGARAEAFF. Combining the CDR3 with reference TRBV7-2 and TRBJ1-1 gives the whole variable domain GAGVSQSPSNKVTEKGKDVELRCDPISGHTALYWYRQSLGQGLEFLIYFQGNSAPDKSGLPSDRFSAERTGGSVSTLTIQRTQQEDSAVYLCASSLLQGARAEAFFGQGTRLTVV.

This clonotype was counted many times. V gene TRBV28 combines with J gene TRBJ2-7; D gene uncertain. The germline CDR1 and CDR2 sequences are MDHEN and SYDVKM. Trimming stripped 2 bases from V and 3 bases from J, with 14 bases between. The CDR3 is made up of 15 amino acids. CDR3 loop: CASSLPQAPSYEQYF. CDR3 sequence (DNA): TGTGCCAGCAGTTTACCCCAGGCCCCTAGCTACGAGCAGTACTTC.

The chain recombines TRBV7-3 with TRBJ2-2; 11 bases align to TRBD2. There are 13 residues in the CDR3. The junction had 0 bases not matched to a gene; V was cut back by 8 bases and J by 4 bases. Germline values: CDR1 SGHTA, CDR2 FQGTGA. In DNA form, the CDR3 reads TGTGCCAGCGGGACTAGCGGCACCGGGGAGCTGTTTTTT. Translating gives CASGTSGTGELFF.

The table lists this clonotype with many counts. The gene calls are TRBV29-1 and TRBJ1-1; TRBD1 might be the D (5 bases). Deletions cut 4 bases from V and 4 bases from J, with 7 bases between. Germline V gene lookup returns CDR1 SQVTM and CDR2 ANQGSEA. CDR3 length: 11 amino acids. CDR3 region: CSVVRGTEAFF. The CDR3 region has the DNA TGCAGCGTTGTAAGGGGCACTGAAGCTTTCTTT.

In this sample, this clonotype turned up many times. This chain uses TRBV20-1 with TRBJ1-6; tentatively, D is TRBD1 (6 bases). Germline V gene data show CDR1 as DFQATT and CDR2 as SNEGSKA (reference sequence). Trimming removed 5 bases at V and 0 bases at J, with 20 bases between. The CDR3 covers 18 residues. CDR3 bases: TGCAGTGCTCAGAGGGGACAAAGGTTGAGCTCCTATAATTCACCCCTCCACTTT. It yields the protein CSAQRGQRLSSYNSPLHF.

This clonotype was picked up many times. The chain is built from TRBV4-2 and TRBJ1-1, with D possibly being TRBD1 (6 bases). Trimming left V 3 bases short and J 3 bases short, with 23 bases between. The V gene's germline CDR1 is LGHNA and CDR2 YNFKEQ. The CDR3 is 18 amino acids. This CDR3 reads CASSQVSGGPLGDTEAFF. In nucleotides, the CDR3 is TGTGCCAGCAGCCAGGTCTCCGGGGGCCCCCTAGGGGACACTGAAGCTTTCTTT.

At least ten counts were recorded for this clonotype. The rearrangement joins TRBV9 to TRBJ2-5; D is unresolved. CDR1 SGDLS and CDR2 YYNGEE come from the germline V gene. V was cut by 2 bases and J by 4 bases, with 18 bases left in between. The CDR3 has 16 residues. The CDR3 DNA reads TGTGCCAGCAGCGTTAAGGGATCCCCACACGGAGAGACCCAGTACTTC. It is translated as CASSVKGSPHGETQYF.

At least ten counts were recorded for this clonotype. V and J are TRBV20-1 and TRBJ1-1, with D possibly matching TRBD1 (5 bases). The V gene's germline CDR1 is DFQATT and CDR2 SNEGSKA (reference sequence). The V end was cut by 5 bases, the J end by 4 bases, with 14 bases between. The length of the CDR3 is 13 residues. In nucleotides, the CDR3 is TGCAGTGCTCCTCTCTTGGGGGGCACTGAAGCTTTCTTT. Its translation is CSAPLLGGTEAFF.

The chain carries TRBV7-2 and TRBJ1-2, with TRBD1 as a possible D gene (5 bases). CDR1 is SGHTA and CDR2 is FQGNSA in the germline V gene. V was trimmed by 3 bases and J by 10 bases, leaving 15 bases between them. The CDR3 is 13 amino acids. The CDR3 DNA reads TGTGCCAGCAGCTTCAGGGAGGAAGAAGACTACACCTTC. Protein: CASSFREEEDYTF.

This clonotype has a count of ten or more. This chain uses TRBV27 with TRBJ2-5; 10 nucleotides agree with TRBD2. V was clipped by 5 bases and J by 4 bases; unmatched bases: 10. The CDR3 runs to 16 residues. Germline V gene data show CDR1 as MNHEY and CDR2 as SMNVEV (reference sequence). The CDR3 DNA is TGTGCCAGCAGTCGCACGGGACTAGCGACCCGAGAGACCCAGTACTTC. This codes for CASSRTGLATRETQYF.

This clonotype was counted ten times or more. The CDR3 region is CASSISYEQYF. The CDR3 DNA follows: TGTGCCAGCAGCATCTCCTACGAGCAGTACTTC. The genes are TRBV7-9 and TRBJ2-7; D is uncertain. CDR3 length: 11 residues. Trimming stripped 5 bases from V and 0 bases from J, with 2 bases between. In germline, CDR1 is SEHNR, CDR2 FQNEAQ (reference sequence). Drawing the rest from reference TRBV7-9 and TRBJ2-7, the complete variable domain is DTGVSQNPRHKITKRGQNVTFRCDPISEHNRLYWYRQTLGQGPEFLTYFQNEAQLEKSRLLSDRFSAERPKGSFSTLEIQRTEQGDSAMYLCASSISYEQYFGPGTRLTVT.

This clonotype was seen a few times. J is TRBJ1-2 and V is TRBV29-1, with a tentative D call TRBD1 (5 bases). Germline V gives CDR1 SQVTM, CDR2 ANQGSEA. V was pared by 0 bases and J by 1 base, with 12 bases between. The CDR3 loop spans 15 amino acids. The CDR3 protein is CSVEDRQRNNYGYTF. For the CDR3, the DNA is TGCAGCGTTGAAGACCGACAGCGGAATAACTATGGCTACACCTTC.

DNA of the CDR3: TGTGCCAGCAGCTTGTGGGACAGCACTGAAGCTTTCTTT. Protein: CASSLWDSTEAFF. The chain carries TRBV7-9 and TRBJ1-1; 7 nucleotides agree with TRBD1. Germline CDR1 is SEHNR and CDR2 is FQNEAQ (reference sequence). The CDR3 totals 13 residues. Trimming took 3 bases from V and 4 from J; bases not matched to a gene: 2.

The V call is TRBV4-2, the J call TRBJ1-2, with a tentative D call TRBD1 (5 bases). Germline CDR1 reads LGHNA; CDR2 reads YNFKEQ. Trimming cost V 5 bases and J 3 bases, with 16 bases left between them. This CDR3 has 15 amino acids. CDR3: CASSSQQGNDYGYTF. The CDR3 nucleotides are TGTGCCAGCAGCTCCCAGCAGGGAAACGACTATGGCTACACCTTC.

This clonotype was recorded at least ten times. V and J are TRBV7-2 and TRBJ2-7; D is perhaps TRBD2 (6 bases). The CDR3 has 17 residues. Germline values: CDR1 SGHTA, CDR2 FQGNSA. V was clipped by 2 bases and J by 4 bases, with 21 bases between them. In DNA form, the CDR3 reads TGTGCCAGCAGCTTAACCGAGGCGGGGCCCCCTGGGTACGAGCAGTACTTC. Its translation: CASSLTEAGPPGYEQYF.

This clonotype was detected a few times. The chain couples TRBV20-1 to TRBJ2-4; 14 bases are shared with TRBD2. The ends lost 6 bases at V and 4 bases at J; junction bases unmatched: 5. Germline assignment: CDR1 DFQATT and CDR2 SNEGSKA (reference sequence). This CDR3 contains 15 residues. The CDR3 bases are TGCAGTGCGACTAGCGGGAGGGGGGTTAAAAACATTCAGTACTTC. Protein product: CSATSGRGVKNIQYF.

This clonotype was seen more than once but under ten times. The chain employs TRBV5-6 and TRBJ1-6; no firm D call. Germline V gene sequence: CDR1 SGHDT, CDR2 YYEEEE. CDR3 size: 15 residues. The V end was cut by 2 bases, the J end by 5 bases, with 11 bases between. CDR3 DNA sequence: TGTGCCAGCAGCTTTAGTCGGAAGAATAATTCACCCCTCCACTTT. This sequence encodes CASSFSRKNNSPLHF. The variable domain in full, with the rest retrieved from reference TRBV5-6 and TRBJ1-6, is DAGVTQSPTHLIKTRGQQVTLRCSPKSGHDTVSWYQQALGQGPQFIFQYYEEEERQRGNFPDRFSGHQFPNYSSELNVNALLLGDSALYLCASSFSRKNNSPLHFGNGTRLTVT.

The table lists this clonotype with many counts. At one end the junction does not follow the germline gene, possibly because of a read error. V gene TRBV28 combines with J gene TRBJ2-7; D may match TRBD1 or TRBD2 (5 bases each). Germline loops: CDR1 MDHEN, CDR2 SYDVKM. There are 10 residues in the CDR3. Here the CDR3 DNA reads TGTGCCAGCAGTTTTCGGGACGTACACTTC. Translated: CASSFRDVHF.

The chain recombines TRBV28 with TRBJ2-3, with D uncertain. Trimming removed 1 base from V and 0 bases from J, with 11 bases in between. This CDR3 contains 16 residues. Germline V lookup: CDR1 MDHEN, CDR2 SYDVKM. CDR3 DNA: TGTGCCAGCAGTTTATTTGGTGGGGTGAGCACAGATACGCAGTATTTT. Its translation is CASSLFGGVSTDTQYF. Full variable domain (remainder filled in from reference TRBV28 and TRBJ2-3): DVKVTQSSRYLVKRTGEKVFLECVQDMDHENMFWYRQDPGLGLRLIYFSYDVKMKEKGDIPEGYSVSREKKERFSLILESASTNQTSMYLCASSLFGGVSTDTQYFGPGTRLTVL.

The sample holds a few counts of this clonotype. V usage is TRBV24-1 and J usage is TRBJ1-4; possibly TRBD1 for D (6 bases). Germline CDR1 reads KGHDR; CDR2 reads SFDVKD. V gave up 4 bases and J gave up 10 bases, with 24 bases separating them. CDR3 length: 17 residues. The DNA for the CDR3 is TGTGCCACCAGTGAACCTGAACAGGGCTCGGCCTCAGGAAAACTGTTTTTT. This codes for CATSEPEQGSASGKLFF.

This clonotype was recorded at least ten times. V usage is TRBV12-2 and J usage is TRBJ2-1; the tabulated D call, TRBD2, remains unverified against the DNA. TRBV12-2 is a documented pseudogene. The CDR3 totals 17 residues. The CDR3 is CASRSSGGASSYNEQFF. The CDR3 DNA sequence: TGTGCAAGTCGCTCCAGCGGGGGGGCCAGCTCCTACAATGAGCAGTTCTTC.

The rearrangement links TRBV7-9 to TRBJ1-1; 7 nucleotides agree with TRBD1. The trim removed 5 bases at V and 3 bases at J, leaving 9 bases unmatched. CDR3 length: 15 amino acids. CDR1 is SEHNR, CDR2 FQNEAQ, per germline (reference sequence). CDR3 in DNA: TGTGCCAGCAGCCCACTCACAGGGGATTACACTGAAGCTTTCTTT. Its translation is CASSPLTGDYTEAFF. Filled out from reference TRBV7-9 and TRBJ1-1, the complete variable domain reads DTGVSQNPRHKITKRGQNVTFRCDPISEHNRLYWYRQTLGQGPEFLTYFQNEAQLEKSRLLSDRFSAERPKGSFSTLEIQRTEQGDSAMYLCASSPLTGDYTEAFFGQGTRLTVV.